This T cell receptor (beta chain) appears in the sequencing data of a study of post-analysis software for immune sequencing data (dated by TCRdb to 2013 to 2016). Regarding the complete study: Recorded disease courses included relapsing-remitting, secondary progressive and progressive-relapsing multiple sclerosis, with some patients lacking subtype annotation. The patient repertoires were set against eleven to twelve previously published healthy control repertoires from donors whose ages ranged from 6 to 25 years. A subset of samples was prepared in parallel using single-end sample barcoding, then pooled and co-amplified after Illumina adapter ligation.

What the work shows at the level of the full study, not this receptor alone: Significantly higher frequencies in patients than in controls were found for five or six TRBV segments, including TRBV5-6, TRBV5-1 and TRBV20-1. The control group was slightly older than the multiple sclerosis patient group. Normalized Chao1 diversity was significantly lower in multiple sclerosis patients than controls, suggesting substantial peripheral T-cell clonal expansion. Strong co-clustering of samples prepared in the same batch was shown by direct clustering with F measure, prompting a batch-effect correction.

This clonotype turned up a few times. Its antigen is unknown. No much larger clonotype is one base removed from it; base qualities were not supplied. To demonstrate the VDJtools post-analysis software, the study profiled TCR beta repertoires from the peripheral blood of 13 young patients with multiple sclerosis. The patients with multiple sclerosis were children and adolescents between about 6 and 16 years of age. Library method: PCR. The sequencer listed for this sample is Illumina HiSeq 2500. To reduce PCR and sequencing biases, unique molecular identifiers were incorporated into the TCR beta cDNA libraries. Per 1 to 10 million input T cells, approximately 500,000 cDNA molecules were obtained, such that each molecule approximated one T cell. Patient libraries were prepared and sequenced with the same protocol used for the earlier healthy control dataset. Samples belonging to the same batch were prepared together, multiplexed and sequenced on a shared HiSeq lane. As for the original processing: Raw barcoded reads were processed with MIGEC, discarding single-read molecular identifier groups before consensus assembly and CDR3 extraction. VDJtools was used for post-analysis of the clonotype tables, and diversity was normalized by down-sampling every dataset to the size of the smallest sample. Repertoire overlap clustering matched CDR3 amino acid but not nucleotide sequences to correct batch-related cross-sample contamination. TCRdb reanalyzed the raw reads on its own, using fastp at Q25 for trimming and MiXCR for clone calling, and kept in-frame beta chains. Rows merge per CDR3 protein into single entries with the most common DNA and genes. TCRdb's processing, not the authors' own work, is the source of the V and J calls. The table for this sample lists more than 450,000 distinct CDR3 sequences; roughly two fifths of them were counted only once. The top ten clonotypes cover about 1.5% of the sample.

The CDR3 spans 16 residues, from the cysteine through the phenylalanine. Only the CDR3 DNA stays, 48 bases, in frame from base 1. The germline V gene (reference sequence) provides CDR1 MNHNY and CDR2 SVGAGI. Ends trimmed: V by 10 bases, J by 2 bases; bases unmatched to a gene: 15. Rearrangement joined TRBV6-6 to TRBJ2-3; 7 bases in between match TRBD1. Sequenced: blood. The sequence was obtained from a girl aged 10 to 17 with multiple sclerosis. In nucleotides, the sequence is TGTGCCAACCTTCCCCCACAGGGGATCAACACAGATACGCAGTATTTT. It specifies CANLPPQGINTDTQYF.